A single sample is the source of the 26 T cell receptor beta chains below, sequenced in a study of breast tumors, draining lymph nodes, adjacent tissues. The lymph nodes were axillary draining lymph nodes from breast cancer patients. MiXCR, applied by TCRdb to the multiplex PCR reads, yields one record per CDR3 protein. The table has a few hundred thousand distinct CDR3 sequences, around 34% seen once; the top ten hold over 3.5%. Sequenced material: axillary lymph node tissue. These receptors came from a female donor with breast cancer. Some clones in this sample may be carry-over from other donors' samples.

A few counts support this clonotype. V and J are TRBV5-6 and TRBJ2-7, with D uncertain. CDR3 size: 14 residues. V dropped 2 bases and J dropped 2 bases, with 11 bases sitting between them. Germline values: CDR1 SGHDT, CDR2 YYEEEE. The CDR3 loop reads CASSFSGTPYEQYF. CDR3 in DNA: TGTGCCAGCAGCTTTTCTGGCACGCCCTACGAGCAGTACTTC.

There are a few counts of this clonotype. Mismatch with germline at one junction end may stem from a read error. The chain carries TRBV5-1 and TRBJ1-2; 9 bases are a match to TRBD1. This CDR3 is 13 amino acids long. Germline CDR1 and CDR2: SGHRS and YFSETQ. CDR3 coding DNA: TGTGCCAGCAGCAGGACAGGGGTCGATGGCTACACCTTC. Translating gives CASSRTGVDGYTF.

This clonotype was observed many times. V is TRBV25-1 and J is TRBJ2-2, with 10 positions matching TRBD2. From germline, CDR1 is MGHDK and CDR2 SYGVNS. This CDR3 is 18 amino acids long. V lost 9 bases, J lost 3 bases, and 16 bases stayed unmatched. The DNA for the CDR3 is TGTGCCAGTTCCCCTAGGGCTAGCGGGAGAAGTTACACCGGGGAGCTGTTTTTT. Translation gives CASSPRASGRSYTGELFF.

Remarks on this clonotype: This sequence may be a read error, since a much larger clone differs from it by one base. The rearrangement links TRBV6-5 to TRBJ2-7, with D tentatively TRBD2 (6 bases). This CDR3 is built from 13 residues. V gave up 5 bases and J gave up 4 bases, with 12 bases separating them. Germline CDR1 reads MNHEY; CDR2 reads SVGAGI. The CDR3 reads CASSLGRQYEQYF. The CDR3 DNA is TGTGCCAGCAGTCTCGGGAGACAATACGAGCAGTACTTC.

In regard to this clonotype: An end of the junction differs from the germline gene, which may be a read error. The V and J genes are TRBV6-1 and TRBJ1-5; tentatively, D is TRBD1 (6 bases). Germline values: CDR1 MNHNS, CDR2 SASEGT. This CDR3 comprises 17 residues. Here the CDR3 DNA reads TGTGCCAGCAGTGAGCAGGGACACTTCTATAGCAATCAGCCCCATCATTTT. Protein: CASSEQGHFYSNQPHHF.

The chain links TRBV6-2 or TRBV6-3 to TRBJ2-1; unclear D gene. V was trimmed by 2 bases and J by 13 bases, leaving 9 bases between them. The CDR3 runs to 11 residues. The germline V gene encodes CDR1 MNHEY and CDR2 SVGEGT. The CDR3 sequence: CASSYHTAQFF. In DNA form, the CDR3 reads TGTGCCAGCAGTTACCACACGGCTCAGTTCTTC.

This clonotype showed up just once. The rearrangement links TRBV2 to TRBJ2-7, with 9 bases matching TRBD1. The junction had 8 bases not matched to a gene; V was cut back by 4 bases and J by 7 bases. Germline V gene sequence: CDR1 SNHLY, CDR2 FYNNEI. This CDR3 region has 14 residues. The CDR3 reads CASSVPGQGQEQYF. In nucleotides, the CDR3 is TGTGCCAGCAGTGTTCCGGGACAGGGTCAAGAGCAGTACTTC. Full variable domain (missing parts from reference TRBV2 and TRBJ2-7): EPEVTQTPSHQVTQMGQEVILRCVPISNHLYFYWYRQILGQKVEFLVSFYNNEISEKSEIFDDQFSVERPDGSNFTLKIRSTKLEDSAMYFCASSVPGQGQEQYFGPGTRLTVT.

This chain joins TRBV25-1 and TRBJ2-2; D could derive from TRBD1 or TRBD2 (5 bases each). This CDR3 comprises 18 residues. The ends were cut back, 4 bases at V and 0 bases at J, with 18 bases in the middle. CDR1 MGHDK and CDR2 SYGVNS come from the germline V gene. CDR3 bases: TGTGCCAGCAGTGCCCCAGGACTCGGGGCCTCGAACACCGGGGAGCTGTTTTTT. This encodes CASSAPGLGASNTGELFF.

This sequence joins TRBV4-3 and TRBJ1-6, with TRBD1 identical over 9 bases. This CDR3 spans 15 amino acids. Germline V lookup: CDR1 LGHNA, CDR2 YSLEER. After removal of 6 bases from V and 10 bases from J, the junction contained 10 bases not matched to a gene. CDR3 in DNA: TGCGCCAGCAGTCAACCCGGGACAGGGTACTCACCCCTCCACTTT. Translated, it gives CASSQPGTGYSPLHF.

This clonotype occurred many times. The V gene is TRBV3-1, the J gene TRBJ1-2; 9 nucleotides match TRBD1. Germline V gene data show CDR1 as LGHDT and CDR2 as YNNKEL (reference sequence). The CDR3 loop spans 15 amino acids. With 3 bases clipped from V and 6 bases from J, the junction kept 8 bases outside the gene matches. CDR3 coding DNA: TGTGCCAGCAGCCACCCCGACAGGGGGAGAGATGGCTACACCTTC. Protein sequence: CASSHPDRGRDGYTF.

The chain carries TRBV24-1 and TRBJ1-4; 7 bases map to TRBD1. From germline, CDR1 is KGHDR and CDR2 SFDVKD. This CDR3 has 19 amino acids. V lost 4 bases and J lost 4; bases outside the gene matches: 17. The CDR3 nucleotides are TGTGCCACCAGTGAACGGACTAGCGGGAGGACAGGAGTTAATGAAAAACTGTTTTTT. This sequence encodes CATSERTSGRTGVNEKLFF.

This clonotype was observed a few times. One base away lies a much larger clone, so this may be a sequencing read error. CDR3 DNA sequence: TGCAGTGCTAGGGGGATGGGGGGCGGGTCCGAGCAGTACTTC. Its translation is CSARGMGGGSEQYF. The chain joins TRBV20-1 to TRBJ2-7; D tentatively fits TRBD1 or TRBD2 (6 bases each). V was shortened by 3 bases and J by 6 bases, with 18 bases between the two germline ends. Germline V gene lookup returns CDR1 DFQATT and CDR2 SNEGSKA (reference sequence). The CDR3 is made up of 14 amino acids.

This clonotype occurred a few times. V gene TRBV15 combines with J gene TRBJ1-6, with 8 bases identical to TRBD1. The CDR3 has 15 amino acids. Germline CDR1 and CDR2: LNHNV and YYDKDF (reference sequence). V shed 1 base and J 7 bases; nucleotides not matched to a gene: 3. The DNA of the CDR3 is TGTGCCACCAGCAGAGCGACAGGGGACAATTCACCCCTCCACTTT. This codes for CATSRATGDNSPLHF.

The chain combines TRBV7-8 with TRBJ2-4, with 9 positions matching TRBD1. Germline-derived CDR1 and CDR2 are SGHVS and FQNEAQ. Germline trimming cut 1 base from V and 1 base from J; bases unmatched to any gene: 17. The CDR3 sequence is 21 residues long. This chain's CDR3 is CASSLVPGTGLVTGAKNIQYF. CDR3 DNA sequence: TGTGCCAGCAGCTTAGTTCCCGGGACAGGGCTAGTCACCGGGGCCAAAAACATTCAGTACTTC.

This chain connects TRBV10-2 to TRBJ2-3, with TRBD2 matching over 12 bases. V dropped 3 bases and J dropped 10; count of bases not matched to a gene: 8. The V gene's germline CDR1 is WSHSY and CDR2 SAAADI. CDR3 length: 15 amino acids. Here the CDR3 reads CASSDRSTSGSSQYF. The CDR3 DNA sequence: TGCGCCAGCAGTGATAGGTCGACTAGCGGGAGTTCGCAGTATTTT.

This clonotype was counted many times. The rearrangement uses TRBV5-8 and TRBJ1-2; D is undetermined. With 0 bases removed from V and 0 bases from J, the gap between germline ends came to 12 bases. The CDR3 consists of 16 residues. The germline V gene encodes CDR1 SGHTS and CDR2 YDEGEE. Here the CDR3 reads CASSLGAFKANYGYTF. In DNA, the CDR3 is TGTGCCAGCAGCTTGGGGGCCTTCAAAGCTAACTATGGCTACACCTTC.

There are many counts of this clonotype. The rearrangement joins TRBV7-9 to TRBJ2-7; perhaps TRBD2 as D (6 bases). The ends were cut back, 3 bases at V and 4 bases at J, with 25 bases in the middle. This CDR3 spans 18 amino acids. Germline V lookup: CDR1 SEHNR, CDR2 FQNEAQ (reference sequence). This chain's CDR3 is CASSLGVGRETVKYEQYF. The CDR3 nucleotides are TGTGCCAGCAGCTTGGGTGTGGGACGGGAGACAGTCAAGTACGAGCAGTACTTC.

The J gene is TRBJ2-2, the V gene TRBV13; D call uncertain. Germline V lookup: CDR1 PRHDT, CDR2 FYEKMQ (reference sequence). CDR3 size: 11 residues. V shed 2 bases and J shed 7 bases, with 2 bases lying between them. CDR3 sequence reads: CASSLRGELFF. The CDR3 nucleotides are TGTGCCAGCAGCTTACGCGGGGAGCTGTTTTTT.

This sequence joins TRBV28 and TRBJ1-2, with TRBD1 identical over 9 bases. Unmatched junction bases numbered 10, after V lost 4 bases and J lost 7 bases. This CDR3 spans 15 amino acids. Germline-derived CDR1 and CDR2 are MDHEN and SYDVKM. As DNA, the CDR3 is TGTGCCAGCAGTTCGGAGGACAGGGGAGGCGGTGGCTACACCTTC. Its translation: CASSSEDRGGGGYTF.

The table lists this clonotype with many counts. CDR3 nucleotides: TGTGCCAGTAGTATGGGGCAGAACTATGGCTACACCTTC. Its protein is CASSMGQNYGYTF. V and J are TRBV19 and TRBJ1-2, with TRBD1 as a possible D gene (5 bases). V was clipped by 3 bases and J by 2 bases, with 7 bases between them. Germline V gene sequence: CDR1 LNHDA, CDR2 SQIVND (reference sequence). There are 13 residues in the CDR3.

V is TRBV27 and J is TRBJ2-3; D not resolved. The CDR3 loop spans 13 amino acids. Trimming cost V 4 bases and J 1 base, with 6 bases left between them. Looked up from germline, CDR1 is MNHEY and CDR2 is SMNVEV (reference sequence). CDR3 sequence reads: CASSSHGTDTQYF. As DNA, the CDR3 is TGTGCCAGCAGTTCCCATGGCACAGATACGCAGTATTTT.

This clonotype was counted a few times. This sequence joins TRBV3-1 and TRBJ2-1, with 10 bases that match TRBD2. Germline CDR1 is LGHDT and CDR2 is YNNKEL (reference sequence). The CDR3 extends over 15 amino acids. The V segment lost 6 bases and the J segment 3 bases; nucleotides outside the gene matches: 5. CDR3 nucleotides: TGTGCCAGCAGTCCTAGCGGGAGCTTCTACAATGAGCAGTTCTTC. It specifies CASSPSGSFYNEQFF.

This clonotype was seen ten or more times. The chain couples TRBV6-5 to TRBJ2-7; TRBD1 agrees at 9 bases. The germline V gene encodes CDR1 MNHEY and CDR2 SVGAGI. V shed 4 bases, J shed 4 bases, and the junction held 5 bases outside the gene matches. The CDR3 sequence is 14 residues long. CDR3 coding DNA: TGTGCCAGCAGTTGGGCAGGGACAGGGTACGAGCAGTACTTC. This encodes CASSWAGTGYEQYF.

This clonotype was seen ten or more times. This chain joins TRBV7-6 and TRBJ2-5, with 13 bases fitting TRBD2. CDR1 SGHVS and CDR2 FNYEAQ come from the germline V gene. The CDR3 loop spans 17 amino acids. J was trimmed by 9 bases and V by 2 bases; bases with no gene match: 12. CDR3 amino acids: CASSLWTSGGWGEPQYF. CDR3 DNA sequence: TGTGCCAGCAGCTTATGGACTAGCGGGGGCTGGGGGGAGCCCCAGTACTTC.

This clonotype occurred a few times. The chain joins TRBV3-1 to TRBJ2-1, with a tentative D call TRBD2 (6 bases). Germline lookup yields CDR1 LGHDT and CDR2 YNNKEL (reference sequence). The CDR3 loop spans 18 amino acids. The V and J ends lost 4 bases and 1 base respectively, with 20 bases between them. In DNA form, the CDR3 reads TGTGCCAGCAGCCGAGGGGACTCCGTTGGTTGGTCCTACAATGAGCAGTTCTTC. Encoded protein: CASSRGDSVGWSYNEQFF.

Concerning this clonotype itself: This may come from a read error, since a much larger clone is one base off. V is TRBV6-1 and J is TRBJ2-7, with 11 nucleotides matching TRBD2. The CDR3 extends over 13 amino acids. Germline V CDR1 and CDR2: MNHNS, SASEGT. V lost 4 bases and J lost 9; bases outside the gene matches: 5. The CDR3 spells CASSVSGRAGQYF. The DNA of the CDR3 is TGTGCCAGCAGTGTTAGCGGGAGGGCAGGGCAGTACTTC.